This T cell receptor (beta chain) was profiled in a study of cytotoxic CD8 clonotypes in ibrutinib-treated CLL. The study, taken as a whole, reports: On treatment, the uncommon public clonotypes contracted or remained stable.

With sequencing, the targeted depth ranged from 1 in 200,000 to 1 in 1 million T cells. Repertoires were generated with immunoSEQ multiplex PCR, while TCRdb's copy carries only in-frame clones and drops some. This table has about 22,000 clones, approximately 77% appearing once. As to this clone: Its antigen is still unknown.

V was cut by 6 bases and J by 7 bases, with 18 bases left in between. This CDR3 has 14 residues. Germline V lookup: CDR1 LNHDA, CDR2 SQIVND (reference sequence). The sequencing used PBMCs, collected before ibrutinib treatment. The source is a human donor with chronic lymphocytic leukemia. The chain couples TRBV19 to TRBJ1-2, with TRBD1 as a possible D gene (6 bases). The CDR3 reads CASRDSSVPIGYTF. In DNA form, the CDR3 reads TGTGCCAGTAGGGACAGCTCCGTACCTATTGGCTACACCTTC.